A single TCR beta chain is shown here with its context. Its specificity is not known. The CDR3 has 15 residues. The junction had 7 bases not matched to a gene; V was cut back by 3 bases and J by 12 bases. Germline-derived CDR1 and CDR2 are MRHNA and SNTAGT. This entry belongs to a study of cytomegalovirus exposure and HLA in healthy donors. Study-wide results and limits: The authors enumerated 180 or so TCR beta chains as linked to cytomegalovirus.

This table comes from immunoSEQ multiplex PCR, and its TCRdb copy is limited to in-frame clones, with some not included. The data show under 150,000 clones, with approximately 90% seen just once and under 2% held by the top ten. This chain uses TRBV6-4 with TRBJ1-6; 11 bases agree with TRBD1. The source material was PBMCs. This TCR came from a woman aged 18-29 years in good health and CMV-seronegative. In DNA form, the CDR3 reads TGTGCCAGCAGTGAGCTGGGGACAGGGGGGCGACCCCTCCACTTT. Encoded protein: CASSELGTGGRPLHF.